Reported below is one T cell receptor (beta chain). This sample is drawn from a study of blood T cell repertoires in COVID-19. CDR1 and CDR2 (germline): LGHDT, YNNKEL (reference sequence). The CDR3 contains 15 residues. Trimming cost V 1 base and J 4 bases, with 10 bases left between them. Original data processing: Amplified reference gene primers provided the basis for estimating nucleated cell counts. Profiled with immunoSEQ multiplex PCR; TCRdb holds only in-frame clones, not every one. V and J calls and clone size are given by that table; D and trimming were obtained from the DNA. Counted here are approximately 80,000 clones, 90% occurring once; the ten biggest clones make up around 0.98%.

This sequence originates from a woman aged 50 to 60 in a cohort sampled during active COVID-19. This rearrangement joins TRBV3-1 (or the pseudogene TRBV3-2) to TRBJ1-4, with D unresolved. Sequences were obtained from peripheral blood. This chain's CDR3 is CASSQAPRVNEKLFF. CDR3 bases: TGTGCCAGCAGCCAAGCTCCCCGGGTTAATGAAAAACTGTTTTTT.